Each of the 17 T cell receptor beta chains below was sequenced from the same sample in a study of identical twins. TCRdb used MiXCR to reprocess the 5' RACE reads, holding one entry per CDR3 protein. Altogether about 570,000 distinct CDR3 sequences are present, 9.6% being singletons, with the ten largest covering 2.5% to 3.5%. These data were also filed under a second study, of yellow fever vaccine responses in identical twins.

Sequenced input: PBMCs. The source is a woman aged 18-29 years in good health.

V and J are TRBV6-2 or TRBV6-3 and TRBJ2-1, with 11 positions matching TRBD2. With V trimmed by 2 bases and J by 9 bases, 12 bases remained unmatched. This CDR3 comprises 17 residues. Germline CDR1 MNHEY, CDR2 SVGEGT. The CDR3 nucleotides are TGTGCCAGCAGTTACCCTTTTGGGACTAGCGGTGGGGGTGAGCAGTTCTTC. Its protein product is CASSYPFGTSGGGEQFF.

This clonotype appeared many times. The CDR3 region has the DNA TGTGCCAGCAGCTTAGGAGGTCGCGAGCAGTACTTC. It specifies CASSLGGREQYF. The rearrangement links TRBV7-9 to TRBJ2-7; D is unclear. V was trimmed by 1 base and J by 6 bases, leaving 7 bases between them. The V gene's germline CDR1 is SEHNR and CDR2 FQNEAQ (reference sequence). This CDR3 has 12 residues. Using reference TRBV7-9 and TRBJ2-7 for the parts outside the CDR3, the full variable domain is DTGVSQNPRHKITKRGQNVTFRCDPISEHNRLYWYRQTLGQGPEFLTYFQNEAQLEKSRLLSDRFSAERPKGSFSTLEIQRTEQGDSAMYLCASSLGGREQYFGPGTRLTVT.

This clonotype has a handful of counts. CDR3 sequence (DNA): TGTGCCAGCAGTACCCCCTCAGGGATTAATTCACCCCTCCACTTT. Its translation: CASSTPSGINSPLHF. V is TRBV6-1 and J is TRBJ1-6, with D possibly being TRBD1 (5 bases). CDR1 is MNHNS, CDR2 SASEGT, per germline. The CDR3 contains 15 residues. The V gene lost 5 bases and the J gene lost 6 bases, with 14 bases spanning the gap.

The table lists this clonotype with a few counts. The rearrangement joins TRBV12-3 or TRBV12-4 to TRBJ2-7; a weak D match, TRBD2 (7 bases). The CDR3 is 17 residues long. V lost 5 bases, J lost 3 bases, and 23 bases lay in between. CDR3 protein: CASSRGAAGILHYEQYF. CDR3 nucleotide sequence: TGTGCCAGCAGTCGGGGGGCGGCAGGGATACTCCACTACGAGCAGTACTTC.

This clonotype occurred many times. V gene TRBV6-2 or TRBV6-3 combines with J gene TRBJ2-7; 9 nucleotides agree with TRBD2. V lost 0 bases to trimming and J lost 2 bases; unmatched junction nucleotides: 5. Germline loops: CDR1 MNHEY, CDR2 SVGEGT. The CDR3 has 16 amino acids. CDR3 in DNA: TGTGCCAGCAGTTACTCGATGGCGGGAGGGCCCTACGAGCAGTACTTC. It specifies CASSYSMAGGPYEQYF.

The CDR3 loop reads CSASLLESETQYF. The CDR3 nucleotides are TGCAGTGCCTCTCTGTTGGAATCAGAGACCCAGTACTTC. This sequence joins TRBV20-1 and TRBJ2-5; D gene ambiguous. Trimming left V 6 bases short and J 4 bases short, with 15 bases between. Per the germline V gene, CDR1 is DFQATT and CDR2 is SNEGSKA (reference sequence). The CDR3 consists of 13 residues.

The table lists this clonotype with a few counts. V gene TRBV11-2 combines with J gene TRBJ2-1; TRBD2 matches at 8 bases. V lost 1 base and J lost 5; bases outside the gene matches: 4. The CDR3 is made up of 15 amino acids. The germline V gene encodes CDR1 SGHAT and CDR2 FQNNGV. The CDR3 sequence is CASSLVDGRDNEQFF. CDR3 in DNA: TGTGCCAGCAGCTTAGTGGACGGGAGGGACAATGAGCAGTTCTTC. Supplemented by reference TRBV11-2 and TRBJ2-1, the full variable domain reads EAGVAQSPRYKIIEKRQSVAFWCNPISGHATLYWYQQILGQGPKLLIQFQNNGVVDDSQLPKDRFSAERLKGVDSTLKIQPAKLEDSAVYLCASSLVDGRDNEQFFGPGTRLTVL.

This clonotype was picked up many times. The chain joins TRBV29-1 to TRBJ2-1, with 8 nucleotides matching TRBD1. This CDR3 region has 11 residues. Trimming removed 7 bases from V and 6 bases from J; junction bases left unmatched: 2. The germline V gene has CDR1 SQVTM and CDR2 ANQGSEA. This CDR3 reads CSADRGNEQFF. CDR3 in DNA: TGCAGCGCCGACAGGGGCAATGAGCAGTTCTTC.

This clonotype was detected many times. This chain links TRBV2 with TRBJ2-4, with D perhaps TRBD1 (5 bases). V was shortened by 3 bases and J by 0 bases, with 9 bases between the two germline ends. CDR1 and CDR2 from the germline V gene are SNHLY and FYNNEI. There are 15 residues in the CDR3. CDR3 sequence: CASSDQGIAKNIQYF. As DNA, the CDR3 is TGTGCCAGCAGTGATCAGGGTATAGCCAAAAACATTCAGTACTTC.

This chain links TRBV12-3 or TRBV12-4 with TRBJ2-7, with D uncertain. The V and J ends lost 8 bases and 5 bases respectively, with 10 bases between them. The CDR3 length is 11 residues. The CDR3 reads CASGPLHEQYF. The DNA for the CDR3 is TGTGCCAGCGGCCCCCTCCACGAGCAGTACTTC.

This clonotype has more than one count but fewer than ten. For the CDR3, the DNA is TGTGCCAGCTCACCAATCACCAGCGGGCTTAACACCGGGGAGCTGTTTTTT. As protein: CASSPITSGLNTGELFF. The chain is built from TRBV18 and TRBJ2-2; a possible D gene is TRBD2 (6 bases). The CDR3 length is 17 residues. V was shortened by 2 bases and J by 2 bases, with 15 bases between the two germline ends. CDR1 is KGHSH, CDR2 LQKENI, per germline.

The chain carries TRBV27 and TRBJ2-1; TRBD2 might be the D (6 bases). The germline V gene has CDR1 MNHEY and CDR2 SMNVEV (reference sequence). The V gene lost 6 bases and the J gene lost 0 bases, with 15 bases spanning the gap. The CDR3 length is 16 residues. CDR3 sequence reads: CASRPKLADSYNEQFF. The DNA for the CDR3 is TGTGCCAGCAGACCAAAACTAGCTGACTCCTACAATGAGCAGTTCTTC.

The rearrangement joins TRBV24-1 to TRBJ2-7, with 7 bases lining up with TRBD1. V shed 3 bases, J shed 2 bases, and the junction held 6 bases outside the gene matches. The germline V gene encodes CDR1 KGHDR and CDR2 SFDVKD. The CDR3 runs to 15 residues. CDR3 DNA sequence: TGTGCCACCAGTGATCCTAGACAGGGAACCTACGAGCAGTACTTC. This sequence encodes CATSDPRQGTYEQYF.

The chain couples TRBV20-1 to TRBJ2-1; TRBD2 matches 12 bases. Germline CDR1 DFQATT, CDR2 SNEGSKA (reference sequence). V was clipped by 4 bases and J by 10 bases; unmatched bases: 11. This CDR3 is built from 15 residues. The CDR3 loop is CSAIRLAGGPLEQFF. In DNA, the CDR3 is TGCAGTGCTATACGGCTAGCGGGAGGGCCCTTGGAGCAGTTCTTC.

This sequence joins TRBV7-2 and TRBJ1-6; tentatively, D is TRBD1 (6 bases). Trimming cost V 4 bases and J 13 bases, with 11 bases left between them. CDR1 is SGHTA and CDR2 is FQGNSA in the germline V gene. The CDR3 loop spans 12 amino acids. DNA of the CDR3: TGTGCCAGCAGCTCTACAGGGAGGCCCCTCCACTTT. It is translated as CASSSTGRPLHF.

This clonotype appeared a few times. This chain connects TRBV12-3 or TRBV12-4 to TRBJ1-2; 10 bases are shared with TRBD1. The J segment lost 7 bases and the V segment lost 6 bases, leaving 5 bases of the junction unmatched. The CDR3 consists of 13 residues. CDR3 loop: CASSRDRGFGYTF. The CDR3 DNA reads as TGTGCCAGCAGCAGGGACAGGGGCTTTGGCTACACCTTC.

Remarks on this clonotype: A much larger clonotype is one base distant, so this may be a read error. The chain carries TRBV29-1 and TRBJ2-1; the match to TRBD1 covers 9 bases. The CDR3 totals 15 residues. CDR1 is SQVTM and CDR2 is ANQGSEA in the germline V gene. The CDR3 protein is CSVGPGTGNYYEQFF. CDR3 nucleotides: TGCAGCGTGGGGCCCGGGACAGGGAACTACTATGAGCAGTTCTTC.